The 21 T cell receptor beta chains below all came from one sample that was sequenced in a study of T-cell reconstitution after alpha-beta-depleted transplantation in children. During its preparation, the TCRbeta library received unique molecular identifiers. Each CDR3 protein is one row after TCRdb ran MiXCR on the PCR reads. Of about 600,000 distinct CDR3 sequences in the sample, over 9.5% were seen once. The sequencing used PBMCs from the stem cell graft donor, collected from the stem cell graft. These receptors were collected from a human donor who donated a stem cell graft to a child with acute myeloid leukemia.

The chain couples TRBV15 to TRBJ2-7; D is possibly TRBD2 (6 bases). CDR1 is LNHNV and CDR2 is YYDKDF in the germline V gene (reference sequence). Deletions cut 5 bases from V and 5 bases from J, with 19 bases between. The length of the CDR3 is 15 residues. DNA of the CDR3: TGTGCCACCAGCGCGGGACTGGAAGCTTGGGACGAGCAGTACTTC. Residues: CATSAGLEAWDEQYF.

This clonotype occurred many times. The rearrangement joins TRBV4-3 to TRBJ1-4; D is uncertain. The CDR3 spans 14 residues. Germline lookup yields CDR1 LGHNA and CDR2 YSLEER. Trimming shortened V by 1 base and J by 4 bases, and 7 bases separated the two germline ends. The CDR3 is CASSQGTGNEKLFF. CDR3 coding DNA: TGCGCCAGCAGCCAAGGGACGGGTAATGAAAAACTGTTTTTT.

This clonotype was observed at least ten times. The V call is TRBV4-2, the J call TRBJ2-1; 13 bases agree with TRBD2. The CDR3 covers 15 residues. Germline V lookup: CDR1 LGHNA, CDR2 YNFKEQ. The V and J ends lost 7 bases and 6 bases, in that order; junction bases with no gene match: 6. Here the CDR3 reads CASTAGLAGVNEQFF. For the CDR3, the DNA is TGTGCCAGCACCGCAGGACTAGCGGGAGTCAATGAGCAGTTCTTC.

This clonotype appeared a few times. This chain links TRBV19 with TRBJ1-2; 9 positions match TRBD1. The V segment lost 3 bases and the J segment 2 bases; nucleotides outside the gene matches: 4. Germline V gene data show CDR1 as LNHDA and CDR2 as SQIVND (reference sequence). The CDR3 is 15 amino acids. The CDR3 protein is CASSIRGQGNYGYTF. Written as DNA, the CDR3 is TGTGCCAGTAGTATCCGTGGACAGGGGAACTATGGCTACACCTTC.

This sequence joins TRBV20-1 and TRBJ2-7, with 10 positions matching TRBD1. Trimming cost V 0 bases and J 3 bases; bases outside gene matches: 2. Germline lookup yields CDR1 DFQATT and CDR2 SNEGSKA (reference sequence). The CDR3 is 14 amino acids. The CDR3 spells CSARDGQGDYEQYF. The CDR3 coding sequence is TGCAGTGCTAGAGATGGACAGGGGGACTACGAGCAGTACTTC.

The chain carries TRBV20-1 and TRBJ1-5; 7 bases are a match to TRBD1. Germline trimming cut 6 bases from V and 3 bases from J; bases unmatched to any gene: 17. Germline V gene sequence: CDR1 DFQATT, CDR2 SNEGSKA (reference sequence). The CDR3 totals 17 residues. CDR3 in DNA: TGCAGTGCATCCTCATCGGACGGGACAGTCCACAATCAGCCCCAGCATTTT. Translated: CSASSSDGTVHNQPQHF.

This clonotype was detected a few times. The rearrangement links TRBV30 to TRBJ2-1; no firm D call. Per germline, CDR1 GTSNPN and CDR2 SVGIG (reference sequence). There are 15 residues in the CDR3. Trimming stripped 0 bases from V and 0 bases from J, with 9 bases between. In nucleotides, the CDR3 is TGTGCCTGGAGTGTAGACTCGAGCTCCTACAATGAGCAGTTCTTC. Translation gives CAWSVDSSSYNEQFF.

In this sample, this clonotype turned up many times. V and J are TRBV28 and TRBJ2-1; D is uncertain. From germline, CDR1 is MDHEN and CDR2 SYDVKM. This CDR3 comprises 14 residues. V shed 6 bases and J shed 6 bases, with 15 bases lying between them. CDR3 bases: TGTGCCAGCAGCCCTGTCGGGTCTACCAATGAGCAGTTCTTC. This gives the protein CASSPVGSTNEQFF. Complete variable domain (other parts from reference TRBV28 and TRBJ2-1): DVKVTQSSRYLVKRTGEKVFLECVQDMDHENMFWYRQDPGLGLRLIYFSYDVKMKEKGDIPEGYSVSREKKERFSLILESASTNQTSMYLCASSPVGSTNEQFFGPGTRLTVL.

This chain uses TRBV2 with TRBJ2-3, with D unclear. This CDR3 is built from 13 residues. CDR1 and CDR2 (germline): SNHLY, FYNNEI. V lost 7 bases and J 2 bases, leaving 10 bases between the germline ends. The CDR3 is CASIRSSTDTQYF. As DNA, the CDR3 is TGTGCCAGCATCCGATCCTCCACAGATACGCAGTATTTT.

The chain couples TRBV20-1 to TRBJ2-1; D remains unclear. CDR1 DFQATT and CDR2 SNEGSKA come from the germline V gene (reference sequence). V lost 6 bases and J 5 bases, leaving 14 bases between the germline ends. The CDR3 has 13 amino acids. Here the CDR3 reads CSAPVNTHNEQFF. CDR3 coding DNA: TGCAGTGCCCCGGTGAATACCCACAATGAGCAGTTCTTC.

This clonotype has just a few counts. This chain joins TRBV20-1 and TRBJ1-5; no clear D gene. V lost 0 bases to trimming and J lost 2 bases, with 17 bases between them. Germline V gene lookup returns CDR1 DFQATT and CDR2 SNEGSKA (reference sequence). This CDR3 has 17 amino acids. For the CDR3, the DNA is TGCAGTGCTAGAGATCCCCCGCCCCGTGGTGGCAATCAGCCCCAGCATTTT. The encoded protein is CSARDPPPRGGNQPQHF.

This clonotype has more than one count but fewer than ten. This chain uses TRBV12-5 with TRBJ2-2; 8 bases are a match to TRBD2. V lost 2 bases, J lost 3 bases, and 5 bases stayed unmatched. CDR3 length: 16 amino acids. Looked up from germline, CDR1 is LGHNT and CDR2 is FRNRAP. The CDR3 DNA reads as TGTGCTAGTGGTTTGCGTCTAGCGGGTTACACCGGGGAGCTGTTTTTT. Its translation is CASGLRLAGYTGELFF. The whole variable domain, filled in from reference TRBV12-5 and TRBJ2-2, reads DARVTQTPRHKVTEMGQEVTMRCQPILGHNTVFWYRQTMMQGLELLAYFRNRAPLDDSGMPKDRFSAEMPDATLATLKIQPSEPRDSAVYFCASGLRLAGYTGELFFGEGSRLTVL.

This clonotype was seen a few times. The rearrangement joins TRBV29-1 to TRBJ1-2, with a tentative D call TRBD1 (6 bases). The V gene's germline CDR1 is SQVTM and CDR2 ANQGSEA. Trimming cost V 7 bases and J 0 bases, with 15 bases left between them. The CDR3 has 14 residues. The CDR3 sequence is CSAETGLANYGYTF. CDR3 DNA: TGCAGCGCCGAAACAGGGCTTGCTAACTATGGCTACACCTTC.

This chain links TRBV28 with TRBJ2-7, with 16 bases that match TRBD2. The CDR3 has 16 residues. Germline assignment: CDR1 MDHEN and CDR2 SYDVKM. V shed 6 bases, J shed 4 bases, and the junction held 6 bases outside the gene matches. The CDR3 sequence: CASSPAGLAGGYEQYF. CDR3 nucleotides: TGTGCCAGCAGCCCGGCGGGACTAGCGGGAGGGTACGAGCAGTACTTC. Filled out from reference TRBV28 and TRBJ2-7, the complete variable domain reads DVKVTQSSRYLVKRTGEKVFLECVQDMDHENMFWYRQDPGLGLRLIYFSYDVKMKEKGDIPEGYSVSREKKERFSLILESASTNQTSMYLCASSPAGLAGGYEQYFGPGTRLTVT.

This clonotype has only a few counts. The rearrangement links TRBV12-5 to TRBJ2-1, with D unresolved. This CDR3 has 12 amino acids. V was pared by 6 bases and J by 3 bases, with 6 bases between. Germline lookup yields CDR1 LGHNT and CDR2 FRNRAP. CDR3 sequence: CASGLFYNEQFF. In nucleotides, the CDR3 is TGTGCTAGTGGCCTCTTCTACAATGAGCAGTTCTTC.

This CDR3 reads CASSQDRGYGQPQHF. Written as DNA, the CDR3 is TGTGCCAGCAGCCAAGATCGGGGGTACGGTCAGCCCCAGCATTTT. This chain links TRBV3-1 with TRBJ1-5, with a tentative D call TRBD1 (5 bases). Germline V gives CDR1 LGHDT, CDR2 YNNKEL (reference sequence). The CDR3 length is 15 residues. Trimming took 0 bases from V and 6 from J, leaving 12 bases between them.

V gene TRBV3-1 combines with J gene TRBJ2-7, with D possibly being TRBD1 (6 bases). The CDR3 runs to 15 residues. The V end lost 4 bases, the J end lost 3 bases, and 16 bases lay between the germline ends. Germline CDR1 reads LGHDT; CDR2 reads YNNKEL (reference sequence). The CDR3 spells CASSLRQGTLYEQYF. Written as DNA, the CDR3 is TGTGCCAGCAGCCTAAGGCAGGGGACACTCTACGAGCAGTACTTC.

This clonotype has at least ten counts. The chain couples TRBV20-1 to TRBJ2-7; 8 bases are a match to TRBD1. Germline values: CDR1 DFQATT, CDR2 SNEGSKA (reference sequence). There are 15 residues in the CDR3. The J segment lost 3 bases and the V segment lost 0 bases, leaving 7 bases of the junction unmatched. The CDR3 region is CSARDRDRLNYEQYF. Written as DNA, the CDR3 is TGCAGTGCTAGAGATCGGGACAGGCTGAACTACGAGCAGTACTTC.

The chain carries TRBV27 and TRBJ2-5; D is ambiguous. The V and J ends lost 1 base and 3 bases respectively, with 9 bases between them. The CDR3 runs 14 residues. The germline V gene encodes CDR1 MNHEY and CDR2 SMNVEV (reference sequence). The CDR3 nucleotides read TGTGCCAGCAGTTTATGGGGAACTAAAGAGACCCAGTACTTC. Translating gives CASSLWGTKETQYF.

This clonotype was observed a few times. V is TRBV11-2 and J is TRBJ2-6; the D gene is possibly TRBD1 (6 bases). V was trimmed by 3 bases and J by 0 bases, leaving 15 bases between them. The CDR3 covers 18 residues. Germline CDR1 is SGHAT and CDR2 is FQNNGV. The CDR3 loop is CASSFSSGASSGANVLTF. CDR3 in DNA: TGTGCCAGCAGCTTTTCATCAGGGGCGAGCTCTGGGGCCAACGTCCTGACTTTC.

The chain carries TRBV5-1 and TRBJ1-4; D might be TRBD1 (5 bases). Looked up from germline, CDR1 is SGHRS and CDR2 is YFSETQ. This CDR3 is 16 amino acids long. Trimming cost V 4 bases and J 2 bases, with 15 bases left between them. The CDR3 DNA reads as TGCGCCAGCAGCCTCATTCTCGGGGGGACTAATGAAAAACTGTTTTTT. Its protein is CASSLILGGTNEKLFF.